This T cell receptor beta chain was identified during a study of T cells after yellow fever vaccination. Turning to the study itself: It was SMART-Seq v4 Ultra Low Input that prepared the fractions with low cell numbers.

Overall study findings and caveats: Compared with primary, the secondary response was weaker and peaked at day 5, not 15. Most clones from primary vaccination were detected again post-booster (approximately 97% CD4, roughly 90% CD8).

Concerning this clonotype itself: Antigen: not known.

It was through 5'RACE template switching that TCR cDNA was made, with a universal primer site and UMIs added. From the 5' RACE reads, TCRdb called clonotypes with MiXCR, one entry per CDR3 protein. Of about 300,000 distinct CDR3 sequences listed, 7.5% to 9.5% are singletons. This CDR3 is built from 14 residues. V was clipped by 2 bases and J by 4 bases; unmatched bases: 0. Germline values: CDR1 SGHDT, CDR2 YYEEEE. This material consisted of CD4+ T cells sorted from PBMCs, taken 5 days after the yellow fever booster vaccination. The V call is TRBV5-6, the J call TRBJ2-2; 9 bases are a match to TRBD2. This receptor was obtained from a man between 18 and 35 years old who received the YFV17D yellow fever vaccine. This chain's CDR3 is CASSLLAGTGELFF. The DNA for the CDR3 is TGTGCCAGCAGCTTACTAGCGGGCACCGGGGAGCTGTTTTTT.